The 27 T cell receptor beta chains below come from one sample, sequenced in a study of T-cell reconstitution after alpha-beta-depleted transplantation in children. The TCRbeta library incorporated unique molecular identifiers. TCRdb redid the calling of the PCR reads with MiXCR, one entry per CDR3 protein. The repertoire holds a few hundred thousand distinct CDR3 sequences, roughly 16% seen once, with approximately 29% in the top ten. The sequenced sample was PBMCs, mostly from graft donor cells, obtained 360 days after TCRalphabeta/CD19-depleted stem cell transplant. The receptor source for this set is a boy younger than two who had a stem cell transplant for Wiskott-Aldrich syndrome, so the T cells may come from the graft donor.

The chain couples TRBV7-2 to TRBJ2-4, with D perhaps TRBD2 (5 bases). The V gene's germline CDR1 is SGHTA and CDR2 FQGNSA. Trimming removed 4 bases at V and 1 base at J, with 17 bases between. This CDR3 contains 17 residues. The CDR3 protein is CASSSPPGTSAKNIQYF. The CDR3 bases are TGTGCCAGCAGCTCACCACCGGGAACCTCGGCCAAAAACATTCAGTACTTC. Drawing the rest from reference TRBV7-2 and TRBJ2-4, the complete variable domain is GAGVSQSPSNKVTEKGKDVELRCDPISGHTALYWYRQSLGQGLEFLIYFQGNSAPDKSGLPSDRFSAERTGGSVSTLTIQRTQQEDSAVYLCASSSPPGTSAKNIQYFGAGTRLSVL.

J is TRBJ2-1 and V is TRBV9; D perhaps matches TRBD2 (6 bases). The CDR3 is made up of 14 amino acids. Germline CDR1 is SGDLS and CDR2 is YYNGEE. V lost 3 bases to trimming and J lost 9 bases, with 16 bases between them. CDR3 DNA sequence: TGTGCCAGCAGCGCCCTTAGACTAGGTTCTGAGCAGTTCTTC. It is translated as CASSALRLGSEQFF.

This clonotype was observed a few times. Here the CDR3 reads CASSLTSDPGAYEQYF. CDR3 sequence (DNA): TGCGCCAGCAGCTTGACCAGTGACCCGGGGGCCTACGAGCAGTACTTC. This rearrangement joins TRBV5-1 to TRBJ2-7; tentatively, D is TRBD2 (6 bases). Trimming shortened V by 1 base and J by 2 bases, and 16 bases separated the two germline ends. Per the germline V gene, CDR1 is SGHRS and CDR2 is YFSETQ. CDR3 length equals 16 residues.

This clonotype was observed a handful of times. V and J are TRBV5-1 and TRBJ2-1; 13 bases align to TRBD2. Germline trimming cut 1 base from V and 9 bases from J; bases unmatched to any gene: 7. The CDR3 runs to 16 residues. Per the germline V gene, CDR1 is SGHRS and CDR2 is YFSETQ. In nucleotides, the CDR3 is TGCGCCAGCAGCTTGCCTACTAGCGGGGGGGCGGGTGAGCAGTTCTTC. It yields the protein CASSLPTSGGAGEQFF.

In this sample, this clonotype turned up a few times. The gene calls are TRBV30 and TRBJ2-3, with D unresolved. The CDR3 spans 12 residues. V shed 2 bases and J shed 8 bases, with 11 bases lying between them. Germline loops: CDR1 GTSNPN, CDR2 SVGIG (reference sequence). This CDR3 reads CAWSPLQRTQYF. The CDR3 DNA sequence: TGTGCCTGGAGTCCCCTTCAGCGTACGCAGTATTTT.

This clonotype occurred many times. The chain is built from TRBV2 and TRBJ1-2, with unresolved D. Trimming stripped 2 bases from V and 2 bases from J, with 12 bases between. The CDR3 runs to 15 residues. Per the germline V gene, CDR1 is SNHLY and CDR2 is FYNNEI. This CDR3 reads CASSEMTTRNYGYTF. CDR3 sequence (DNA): TGTGCCAGCAGTGAAATGACGACAAGGAACTATGGCTACACCTTC.

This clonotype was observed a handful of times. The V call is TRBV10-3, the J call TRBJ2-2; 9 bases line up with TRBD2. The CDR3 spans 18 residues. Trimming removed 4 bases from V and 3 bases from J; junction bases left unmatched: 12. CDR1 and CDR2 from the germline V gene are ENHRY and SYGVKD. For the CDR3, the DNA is TGTGCCATCAGTGTGGCCCCAGGACTAGCGAAGGACACCGGGGAGCTGTTTTTT. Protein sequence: CAISVAPGLAKDTGELFF.

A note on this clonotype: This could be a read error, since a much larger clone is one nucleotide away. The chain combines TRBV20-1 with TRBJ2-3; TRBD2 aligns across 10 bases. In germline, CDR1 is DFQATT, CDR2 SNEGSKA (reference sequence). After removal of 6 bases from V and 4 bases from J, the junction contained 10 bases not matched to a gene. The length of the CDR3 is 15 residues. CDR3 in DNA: TGCAGTGCCCTTGGACTAGCGGATTACGCAGATACGCAGTATTTT. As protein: CSALGLADYADTQYF.

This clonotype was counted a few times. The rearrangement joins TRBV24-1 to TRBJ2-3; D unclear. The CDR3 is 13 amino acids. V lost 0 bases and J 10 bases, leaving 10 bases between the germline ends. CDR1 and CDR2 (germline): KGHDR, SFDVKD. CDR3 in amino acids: CATSDLAPAAQYF. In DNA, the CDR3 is TGTGCCACCAGTGATTTGGCCCCGGCGGCGCAGTATTTT.

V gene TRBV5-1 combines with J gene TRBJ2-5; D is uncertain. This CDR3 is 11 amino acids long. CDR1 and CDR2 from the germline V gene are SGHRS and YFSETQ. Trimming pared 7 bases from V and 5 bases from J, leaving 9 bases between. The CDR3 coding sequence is TGCGCCAGCGCCACGAGGGAGACCCAGTACTTC. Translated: CASATRETQYF.

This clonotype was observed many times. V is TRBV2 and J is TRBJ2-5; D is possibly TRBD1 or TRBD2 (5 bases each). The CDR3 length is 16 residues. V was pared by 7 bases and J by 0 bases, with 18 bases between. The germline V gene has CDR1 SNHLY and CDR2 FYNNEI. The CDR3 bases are TGTGCCAGCATTAATCCGGGACGGTGGTACCAAGAGACCCAGTACTTC. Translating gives CASINPGRWYQETQYF.

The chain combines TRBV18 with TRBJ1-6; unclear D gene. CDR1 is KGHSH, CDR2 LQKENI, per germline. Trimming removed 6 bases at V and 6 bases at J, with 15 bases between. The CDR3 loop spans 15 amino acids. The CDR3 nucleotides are TGTGCCAGCTCGACGACACAAGCCTCTAATTCACCCCTCCACTTT. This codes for CASSTTQASNSPLHF. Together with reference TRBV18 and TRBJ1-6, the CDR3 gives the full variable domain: NAGVMQNPRHLVRRRGQEARLRCSPMKGHSHVYWYRQLPEEGLKFMVYLQKENIIDESGMPKERFSAEFPKEGPSILRIQQVVRGDSAAYFCASSTTQASNSPLHFGNGTRLTVT.

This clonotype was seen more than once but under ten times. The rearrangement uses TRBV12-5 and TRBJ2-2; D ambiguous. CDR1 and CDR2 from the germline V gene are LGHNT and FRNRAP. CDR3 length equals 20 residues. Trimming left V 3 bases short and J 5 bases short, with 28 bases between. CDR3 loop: CASGLGRLSGSSLGTGELFF. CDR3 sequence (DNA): TGTGCTAGTGGTTTAGGACGGCTCTCCGGGTCAAGCCTCGGGACCGGGGAGCTGTTTTTT.

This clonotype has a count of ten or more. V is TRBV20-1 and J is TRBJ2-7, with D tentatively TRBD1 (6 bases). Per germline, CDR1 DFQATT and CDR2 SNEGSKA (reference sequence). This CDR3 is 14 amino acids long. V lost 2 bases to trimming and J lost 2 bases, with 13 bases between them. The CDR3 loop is CSARSPGQPYEQYF. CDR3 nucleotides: TGCAGTGCTAGATCGCCTGGACAGCCCTACGAGCAGTACTTC.

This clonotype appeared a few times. The DNA of the CDR3 is TGTGCCAGCAGCGGACTAGCGGGGTCCGTCGGGGAGCTGTTTTTT. Encoded protein: CASSGLAGSVGELFF. This chain joins TRBV2 and TRBJ2-2; 12 nucleotides align to TRBD2. Germline trimming cut 6 bases from V and 7 bases from J; bases unmatched to any gene: 6. Germline assignment: CDR1 SNHLY and CDR2 FYNNEI. The CDR3 sequence is 15 residues long.

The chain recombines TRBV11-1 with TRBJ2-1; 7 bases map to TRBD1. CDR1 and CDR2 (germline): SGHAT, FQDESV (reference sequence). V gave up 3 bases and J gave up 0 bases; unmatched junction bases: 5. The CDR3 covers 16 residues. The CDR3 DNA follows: TGTGCCAGCAGCTTGAGGGGGCTAAGCTCCTACAATGAGCAGTTCTTC. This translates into CASSLRGLSSYNEQFF.

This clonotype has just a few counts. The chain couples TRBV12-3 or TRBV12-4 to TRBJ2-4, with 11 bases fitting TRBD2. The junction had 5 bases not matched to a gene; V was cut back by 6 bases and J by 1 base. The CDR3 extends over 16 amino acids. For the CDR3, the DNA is TGTGCCAGCAGAGTCTCTAGCGGGAGGGCCAAAAACATTCAGTACTTC. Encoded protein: CASRVSSGRAKNIQYF.

The CDR3 region is CASSQGTYGEQFF. CDR3 nucleotides: TGCGCCAGCAGCCAGGGCACGTATGGGGAGCAGTTCTTC. The chain uses TRBV4-3 and TRBJ2-1; D gene unclear. Trimming shortened V by 3 bases and J by 10 bases, and 13 bases separated the two germline ends. Germline CDR1 and CDR2: LGHNA and YSLEER. The CDR3 has 13 amino acids.

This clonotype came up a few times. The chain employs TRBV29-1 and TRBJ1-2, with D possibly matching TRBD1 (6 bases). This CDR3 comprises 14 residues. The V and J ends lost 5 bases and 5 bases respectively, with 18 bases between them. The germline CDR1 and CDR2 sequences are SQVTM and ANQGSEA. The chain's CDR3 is CSVTGHIKGYGYTF. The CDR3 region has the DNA TGCAGCGTTACGGGACATATAAAGGGGTATGGCTACACCTTC.

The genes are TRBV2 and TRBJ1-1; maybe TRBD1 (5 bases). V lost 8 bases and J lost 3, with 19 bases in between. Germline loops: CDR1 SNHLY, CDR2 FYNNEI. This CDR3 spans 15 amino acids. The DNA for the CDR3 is TGTGCCAGCCAAACTAGGGCAGGGCATGACACTGAAGCTTTCTTT. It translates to CASQTRAGHDTEAFF.

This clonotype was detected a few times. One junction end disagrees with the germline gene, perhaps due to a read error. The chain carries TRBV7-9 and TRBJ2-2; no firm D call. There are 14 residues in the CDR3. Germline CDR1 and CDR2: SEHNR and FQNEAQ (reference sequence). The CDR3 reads CASSIARNTGELFF. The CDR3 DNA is TGTGCCAGCAGCATAGCCCGGAACACCGGGGAGCTGTTTTTT. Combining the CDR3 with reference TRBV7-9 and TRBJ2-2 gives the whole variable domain DTGVSQNPRHKITKRGQNVTFRCDPISEHNRLYWYRQTLGQGPEFLTYFQNEAQLEKSRLLSDRFSAERPKGSFSTLEIQRTEQGDSAMYLCASSIARNTGELFFGEGSRLTVL.

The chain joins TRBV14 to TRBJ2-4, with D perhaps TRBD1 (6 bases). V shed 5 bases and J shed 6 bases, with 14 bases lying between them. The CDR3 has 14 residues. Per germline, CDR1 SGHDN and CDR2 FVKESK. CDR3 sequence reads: CASSTPGHGNIQYF. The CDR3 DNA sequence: TGTGCCAGCAGCACCCCGGGACACGGAAACATTCAGTACTTC.

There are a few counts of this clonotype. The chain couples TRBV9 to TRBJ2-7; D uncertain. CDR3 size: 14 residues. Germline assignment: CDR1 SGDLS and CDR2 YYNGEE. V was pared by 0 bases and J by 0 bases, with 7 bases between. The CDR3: CASSVDRISYEQYF. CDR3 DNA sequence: TGTGCCAGCAGCGTAGACCGAATCTCCTACGAGCAGTACTTC.

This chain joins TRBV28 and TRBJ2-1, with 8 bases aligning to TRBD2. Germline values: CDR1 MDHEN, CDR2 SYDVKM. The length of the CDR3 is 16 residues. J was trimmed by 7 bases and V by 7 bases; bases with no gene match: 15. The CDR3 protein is CASKTMLRGAGNEQFF. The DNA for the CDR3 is TGTGCCAGCAAAACCATGTTGCGGGGGGCGGGGAATGAGCAGTTCTTC.

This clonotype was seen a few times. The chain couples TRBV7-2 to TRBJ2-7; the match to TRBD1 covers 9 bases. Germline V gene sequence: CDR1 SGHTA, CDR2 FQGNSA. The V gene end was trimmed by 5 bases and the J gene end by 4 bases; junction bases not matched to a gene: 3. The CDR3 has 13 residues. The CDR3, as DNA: TGTGCCAGCAGCAAAGACAGGGGGTACGAGCAGTACTTC. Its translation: CASSKDRGYEQYF.

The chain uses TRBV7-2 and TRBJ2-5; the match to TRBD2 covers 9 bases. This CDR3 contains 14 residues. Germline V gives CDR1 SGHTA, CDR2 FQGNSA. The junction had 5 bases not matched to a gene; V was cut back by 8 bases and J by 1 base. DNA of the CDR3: TGTGCCAGCGCCCGACTAGCGGCCCAAGAGACCCAGTACTTC. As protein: CASARLAAQETQYF. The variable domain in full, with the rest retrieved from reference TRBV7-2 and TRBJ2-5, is GAGVSQSPSNKVTEKGKDVELRCDPISGHTALYWYRQSLGQGLEFLIYFQGNSAPDKSGLPSDRFSAERTGGSVSTLTIQRTQQEDSAVYLCASARLAAQETQYFGPGTRLLVL.

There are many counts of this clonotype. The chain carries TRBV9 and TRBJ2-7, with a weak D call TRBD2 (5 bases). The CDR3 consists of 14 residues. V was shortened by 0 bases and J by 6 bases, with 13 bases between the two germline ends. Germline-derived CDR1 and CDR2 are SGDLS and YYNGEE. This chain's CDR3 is CASSVELDGLEQYF. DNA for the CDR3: TGTGCCAGCAGCGTAGAACTAGACGGTCTCGAGCAGTACTTC.